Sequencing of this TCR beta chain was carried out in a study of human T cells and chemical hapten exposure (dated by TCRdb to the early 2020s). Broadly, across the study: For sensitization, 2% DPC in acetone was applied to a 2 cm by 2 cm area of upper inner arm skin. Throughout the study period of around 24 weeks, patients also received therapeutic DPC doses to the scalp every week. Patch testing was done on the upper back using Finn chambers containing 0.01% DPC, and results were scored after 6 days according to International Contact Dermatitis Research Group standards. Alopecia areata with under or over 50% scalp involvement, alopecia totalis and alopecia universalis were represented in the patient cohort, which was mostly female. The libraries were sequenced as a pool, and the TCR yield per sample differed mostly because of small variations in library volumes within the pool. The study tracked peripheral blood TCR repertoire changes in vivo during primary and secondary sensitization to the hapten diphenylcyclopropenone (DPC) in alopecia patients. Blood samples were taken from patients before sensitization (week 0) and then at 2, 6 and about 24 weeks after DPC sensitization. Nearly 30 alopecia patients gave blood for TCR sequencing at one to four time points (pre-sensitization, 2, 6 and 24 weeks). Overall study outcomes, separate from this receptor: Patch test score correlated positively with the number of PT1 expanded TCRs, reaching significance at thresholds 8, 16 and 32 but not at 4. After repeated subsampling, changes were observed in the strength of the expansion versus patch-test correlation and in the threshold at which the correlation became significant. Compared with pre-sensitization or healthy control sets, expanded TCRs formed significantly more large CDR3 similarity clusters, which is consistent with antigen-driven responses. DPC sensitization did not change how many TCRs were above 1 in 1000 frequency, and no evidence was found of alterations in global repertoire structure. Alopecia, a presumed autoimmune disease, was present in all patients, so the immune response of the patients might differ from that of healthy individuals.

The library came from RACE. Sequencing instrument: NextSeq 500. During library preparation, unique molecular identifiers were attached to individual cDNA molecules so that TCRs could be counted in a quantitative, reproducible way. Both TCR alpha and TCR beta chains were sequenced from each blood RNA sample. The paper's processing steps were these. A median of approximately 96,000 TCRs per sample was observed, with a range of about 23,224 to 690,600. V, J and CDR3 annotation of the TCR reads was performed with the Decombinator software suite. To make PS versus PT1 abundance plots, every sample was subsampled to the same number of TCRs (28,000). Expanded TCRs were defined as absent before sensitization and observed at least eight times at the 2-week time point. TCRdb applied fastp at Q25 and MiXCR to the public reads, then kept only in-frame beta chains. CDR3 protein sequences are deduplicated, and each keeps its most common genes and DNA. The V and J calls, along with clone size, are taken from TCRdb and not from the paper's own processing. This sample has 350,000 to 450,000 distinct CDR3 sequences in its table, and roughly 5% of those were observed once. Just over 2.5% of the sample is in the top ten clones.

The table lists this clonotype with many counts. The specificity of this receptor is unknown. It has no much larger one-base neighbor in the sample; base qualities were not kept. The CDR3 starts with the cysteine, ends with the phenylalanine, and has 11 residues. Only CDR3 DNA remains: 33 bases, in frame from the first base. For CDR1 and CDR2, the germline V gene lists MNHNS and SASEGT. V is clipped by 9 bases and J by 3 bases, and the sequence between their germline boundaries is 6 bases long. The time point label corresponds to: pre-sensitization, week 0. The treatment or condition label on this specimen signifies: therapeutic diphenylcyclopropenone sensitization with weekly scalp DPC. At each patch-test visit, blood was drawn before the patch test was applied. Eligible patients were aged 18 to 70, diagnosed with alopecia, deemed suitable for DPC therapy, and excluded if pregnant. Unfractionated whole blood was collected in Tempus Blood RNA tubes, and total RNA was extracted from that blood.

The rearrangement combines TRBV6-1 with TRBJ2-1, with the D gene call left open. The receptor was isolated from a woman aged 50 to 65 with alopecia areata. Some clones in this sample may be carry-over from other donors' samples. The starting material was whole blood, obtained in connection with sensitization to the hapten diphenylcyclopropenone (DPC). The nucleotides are TGTGCCAGTGAACACTACAATGAGCAGTTCTTC. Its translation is CASEHYNEQFF.